The 2 T cell receptor beta chains in this list originate from one sample, sequenced in a study of T cells in Graves' hyperthyroidism and ophthalmopathy (dated 2019 in TCRdb). The method behind the library was multiplex PCR. TCRdb records Illumina HiSeq 2000 as the sequencer. The TCR beta CDR3 regions were amplified from the RNA transcripts. For the first round of RT-PCR on the TCR CDR3, the HTBI primer set was used together with the Qiagen OneStep RT-PCR kit. TCRdb trimmed the raw reads at Q25, called clones with MiXCR and kept productive beta chains. Rows merge per CDR3 protein into single entries with the most common DNA and genes. In this sample the table shows 450,000 to 700,000 distinct CDR3 sequences, under 60% of which occur a single time. The ten largest clones take up around a fifth of the sample. The sample was peripheral blood or thyroid tissue (not recorded which). These receptors were collected from an adult woman with Graves' disease, either hyperthyroidism or ophthalmopathy (not recorded which).

The rearrangement links TRBV6-5 to TRBJ1-1; D is unclear. V dropped 0 bases and J dropped 14 bases, with 10 bases sitting between them. Germline V gives CDR1 MNHEY, CDR2 SVGAGI. This CDR3 region has 11 residues. CDR3 nucleotides: TGTGCCAGCAGTTACTCAAGGGCCCTATTCTTT. Its protein product is CASSYSRALFF.

There are many counts of this clonotype. V and J are TRBV9 and TRBJ2-2; a possible D gene is TRBD1 (6 bases). Between the trimmed V and J ends, which lost 0 bases and 2 bases, there was a span of 11 bases. This CDR3 spans 16 amino acids. From germline, CDR1 is SGDLS and CDR2 YYNGEE. CDR3 bases: TGTGCCAGCAGCGTAGTTCAGGGGTCCAACACCGGGGAGCTGTTTTTT. This encodes CASSVVQGSNTGELFF.